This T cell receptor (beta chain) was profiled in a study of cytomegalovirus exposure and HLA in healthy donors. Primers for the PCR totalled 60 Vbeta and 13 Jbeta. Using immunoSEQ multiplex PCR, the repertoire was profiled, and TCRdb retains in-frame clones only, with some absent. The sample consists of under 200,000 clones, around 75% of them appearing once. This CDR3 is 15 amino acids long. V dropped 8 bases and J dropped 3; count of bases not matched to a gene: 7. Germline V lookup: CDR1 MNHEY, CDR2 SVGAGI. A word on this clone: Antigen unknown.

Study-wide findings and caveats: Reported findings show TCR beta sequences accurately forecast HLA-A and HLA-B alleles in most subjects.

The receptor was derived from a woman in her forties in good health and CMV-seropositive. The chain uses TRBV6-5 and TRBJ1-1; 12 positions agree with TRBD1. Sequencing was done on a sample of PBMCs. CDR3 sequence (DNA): TGTGCCAGCGCGGGACAGGGGGCTGGGGACACTGAAGCTTTCTTT. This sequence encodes CASAGQGAGDTEAFF.